The next 14 T cell receptor beta chains were all read from a single sample in a study of T cell responses to AZD1222 COVID-19 vaccine. The protocol was immunoSEQ multiplex PCR, while the TCRdb copy is restricted to in-frame clones and leaves out a portion. Here the sample spans about 120,000 clones, approximately 91% being singletons. This specimen consisted of peripheral blood, obtained on day 0 of AZD1222 vaccination. The receptors originated from an adult in good health.

The chain links TRBV6-6 to TRBJ1-5; D gene uncertain. This CDR3 contains 14 residues. The V end was cut by 4 bases, the J end by 4 bases, with 11 bases between. Germline V CDR1 and CDR2: MNHNY, SVGAGI (reference sequence). The CDR3 nucleotides read TGTGCCAGCAGTTCCTCCGTGGGGAATCAGCCCCAGCATTTT. It is translated as CASSSSVGNQPQHF.

The chain recombines TRBV19 with TRBJ2-1; tentatively, D is TRBD2 (6 bases). The CDR3 runs 14 residues. Trimming removed 9 bases at V and 5 bases at J, with 17 bases between. Germline V gene lookup returns CDR1 LNHDA and CDR2 SQIVND (reference sequence). The CDR3 DNA follows: TGTGCCAGCAATGGGGGGTTTGAGCACAATGAGCAGTTCTTC. This encodes CASNGGFEHNEQFF.

The CDR3 DNA reads as TGTGCCAGCAGCTACAATGGGATTTACGAGCAGTACTTC. Protein sequence: CASSYNGIYEQYF. The chain is built from TRBV11-2 and TRBJ2-7; D is ambiguous. Germline assignment: CDR1 SGHAT and CDR2 FQNNGV. The CDR3 extends over 13 amino acids. V was pared by 4 bases and J by 4 bases, with 11 bases between.

The chain recombines TRBV4-2 with TRBJ2-3; TRBD2 might be the D (6 bases). The CDR3 sequence is 15 residues long. The germline V gene has CDR1 LGHNA and CDR2 YNFKEQ. Trimming pared 0 bases from V and 6 bases from J, leaving 13 bases between. CDR3 nucleotides: TGTGCCAGCAGCCAAGATAATCCTGGGGGGGATACGCAGTATTTT. Its translation is CASSQDNPGGDTQYF.

The genes are TRBV6-5 and TRBJ1-3, with D possibly being TRBD1 (5 bases). The CDR3 runs to 14 residues. The V end was cut by 2 bases, the J end by 8 bases, with 13 bases between. Germline-derived CDR1 and CDR2 are MNHEY and SVGAGI. The CDR3 nucleotides read TGTGCCAGCAGTTACGGGGCCGTCTCGGACACCATATATTTT. It encodes CASSYGAVSDTIYF.

This clone was found once. V gene TRBV7-9 combines with J gene TRBJ1-5, with D possibly matching TRBD1 (5 bases). Germline lookup yields CDR1 SEHNR and CDR2 FQNEAQ (reference sequence). This CDR3 has 14 residues. V lost 5 bases, J lost 5 bases, and 13 bases lay in between. CDR3 DNA: TGTGCCAGCAGCACGCAGGGTCTAGATCAGCCCCAGCATTTT. Its translation: CASSTQGLDQPQHF.

This clone is a singleton in its sample. The CDR3 protein is CASSSRGPGEQYF. In DNA, the CDR3 is TGTGCCAGCAGCAGCAGGGGGCCTGGCGAGCAGTACTTC. The rearrangement joins TRBV7-9 to TRBJ2-7; 8 bases fit TRBD1. The V gene end was trimmed by 5 bases and the J gene end by 6 bases; junction bases not matched to a gene: 6. This CDR3 spans 13 amino acids. Germline V lookup: CDR1 SEHNR, CDR2 FQNEAQ (reference sequence).

The V and J genes are TRBV6-5 and TRBJ1-5; D gene unclear. Germline CDR1 MNHEY, CDR2 SVGAGI. Deletions cut 5 bases from V and 1 base from J, with 6 bases between. The CDR3 runs to 13 residues. CDR3 protein: CASSPVSNQPQHF. CDR3 DNA: TGTGCCAGCAGTCCCGTGAGCAATCAGCCCCAGCATTTT.

The chain combines TRBV6-2 or TRBV6-3 with TRBJ1-3; no reliable D call. The germline gives CDR1 MNHEY, CDR2 SVGEGT. The length of the CDR3 is 15 residues. The germline V and J ends were trimmed by 2 bases and 0 bases, with 8 bases remaining between them. The CDR3 loop is CASSYAARSGNTIYF. As DNA, the CDR3 is TGTGCCAGCAGTTACGCGGCCCGCTCTGGAAACACCATATATTTT.

The chain recombines TRBV27 with TRBJ2-1, with a weak D call TRBD1 (5 bases). V was trimmed by 5 bases and J by 9 bases, leaving 11 bases between them. Germline lookup yields CDR1 MNHEY and CDR2 SMNVEV (reference sequence). This CDR3 contains 12 residues. The CDR3 bases are TGTGCCAGCAGTCCCAGTGGGGCTGAGCAGTTCTTC. This gives the protein CASSPSGAEQFF.

This clone showed up just once. The chain employs TRBV6-5 and TRBJ2-7, with D possibly being TRBD1 or TRBD2 (5 bases each). CDR3 size: 14 residues. The V gene's germline CDR1 is MNHEY and CDR2 SVGAGI. V was pared by 8 bases and J by 0 bases, with 14 bases between. Here the CDR3 DNA reads TGTGCCAGCGAGGGGTGGGTAAACTCCTACGAGCAGTACTTC. Translation: CASEGWVNSYEQYF.

The V gene is TRBV29-1, the J gene TRBJ1-2; TRBD1 matches at 7 bases. CDR1 is SQVTM and CDR2 is ANQGSEA in the germline V gene. The CDR3 is 13 residues long. Unmatched junction bases numbered 6, after V lost 6 bases and J lost 2 bases. The DNA of the CDR3 is TGCAGCGTACCGGGACAGCCCAACTATGGCTACACCTTC. As protein: CSVPGQPNYGYTF.

This clone is a singleton in its sample. This chain links TRBV4-2 with TRBJ1-3; 8 bases agree with TRBD1. V lost 0 bases to trimming and J lost 1 base; unmatched junction nucleotides: 8. The CDR3 loop spans 18 amino acids. From germline, CDR1 is LGHNA and CDR2 YNFKEQ. The CDR3 region is CASSQELRQGSSGNTIYF. CDR3 sequence (DNA): TGTGCCAGCAGCCAAGAACTCCGACAGGGGTCATCTGGAAACACCATATATTTT.

The chain has TRBV6-1 and TRBJ2-4, with D possibly matching TRBD1 (5 bases). Per the germline V gene, CDR1 is MNHNS and CDR2 is SASEGT. Trimming cost V 2 bases and J 3 bases, with 14 bases left between them. The CDR3 runs 16 residues. CDR3 sequence (DNA): TGTGCCAGCAGTGAACGGTGGGGCGCAGGCAAAAACATTCAGTACTTC. The encoded protein is CASSERWGAGKNIQYF.